A single sample gave rise to the 9 T cell receptor beta chains below, sequenced in a study of blood T cells in healthy people across ages. Using a J-beta primer mix together with a sample-barcoded 5' primer, a second PCR was run for roughly 7 to 12 cycles. TCRdb used MiXCR to reprocess the 5' RACE reads, holding one entry per CDR3 protein. The top ten clones hold 23% of a sample with around 2 million distinct CDR3 sequences, about two fifths of them seen once. Sequencing input: blood. The receptors here all came from a human donor in good health.

This clonotype was detected many times. The rearrangement joins TRBV10-3 to TRBJ2-5; 12 positions agree with TRBD2. Trimming removed 3 bases from V and 5 bases from J; junction bases left unmatched: 7. From germline, CDR1 is ENHRY and CDR2 SYGVKD. The CDR3 has 16 residues. The CDR3 here is CAISEALAGGPETQYF. The CDR3 bases are TGTGCCATCAGTGAAGCTCTAGCGGGGGGGCCGGAGACCCAGTACTTC.

V usage is TRBV28 and J usage is TRBJ2-7; D may be TRBD1 or TRBD2 (5 bases each). CDR3 size: 17 residues. V lost 3 bases and J lost 5, with 23 bases in between. CDR1 MDHEN and CDR2 SYDVKM come from the germline V gene. The CDR3 coding sequence is TGTGCCAGCAGTTTCTGGGTTTCGTCGGCAGGGAGTAACGAGCAGTACTTC. This gives the protein CASSFWVSSAGSNEQYF.

Turning to this clonotype: The junction departs from germline at one end; a sequencing error may be responsible. The J gene is TRBJ2-4, the V gene TRBV6-1; 8 nucleotides line up with TRBD2. The end of the DNA fits TRBJ2-7 better, so the J call may be wrong. CDR1 is MNHNS and CDR2 is SASEGT in the germline V gene. This CDR3 has 14 amino acids. CDR3 amino acids: CASGETSGTYEQYF. The CDR3, as DNA: TGTGCCAGCGGTGAAACTAGCGGCACCTACGAGCAGTACTTC.

There are a few counts of this clonotype. At one of its ends the junction is not consistent with the germline gene, which may arise from a read error. The chain links TRBV5-1 to TRBJ2-7, with D uncertain. CDR1 is SGHRS, CDR2 YFSETQ, per germline. The CDR3 sequence is 13 residues long. The CDR3 sequence: CASSLAENYEQYF. CDR3 coding DNA: TGTGCCAGCAGCCTCGCGGAGAACTACGAGCAGTACTTC.

This clonotype was observed a handful of times. CDR3 sequence reads: CASSRGYDGAEQYF. DNA for the CDR3: TGTGCTAGCTCTAGGGGTTATGATGGGGCCGAGCAGTACTTC. This chain connects TRBV12-3 or TRBV12-4 to TRBJ2-7, with TRBD1 as a possible D gene (5 bases). The CDR3 contains 14 residues.

In this sample, this clonotype turned up a few times. This chain joins TRBV7-9 and TRBJ1-2; 9 positions agree with TRBD1. V was clipped by 4 bases and J by 3 bases; unmatched bases: 6. This CDR3 is 15 amino acids long. Germline V gene data show CDR1 as SEHNR and CDR2 as FQNEAQ (reference sequence). CDR3 amino acids: CASSSTGGEYYGYTF. The CDR3 DNA reads as TGTGCCAGCAGCTCCACAGGGGGCGAATACTATGGCTACACCTTC.

The V and J genes are TRBV14 and TRBJ2-3; 9 bases agree with TRBD2. CDR3 size: 15 residues. Looked up from germline, CDR1 is SGHDN and CDR2 is FVKESK. V was pared by 3 bases and J by 2 bases, with 3 bases of the junction left unmatched. CDR3 nucleotides: TGTGCCAGCAGCCACCTAGCGGGGAACACAGATACGCAGTATTTT. Its translation is CASSHLAGNTDTQYF.

Turning to this clonotype: One junction end does not reproduce the germline sequence, and a read error may be involved. The CDR3 protein is CASSSSQGGDTKAFF. CDR3 bases: TGTGCCAGCAGCTCCTCGCAGGGCGGTGACACTAAAGCTTTCTTT. The V gene is TRBV7-9, the J gene TRBJ1-1; possibly TRBD1 for D (5 bases). The germline V gene has CDR1 SEHNR and CDR2 FQNEAQ (reference sequence). The length of the CDR3 is 15 residues.

A few counts support this clonotype. The CDR3 coding sequence is TGTGCCAGCAGCGTAGTTCCGGGGACCAATGAGCAGTTCTTC. Protein sequence: CASSVVPGTNEQFF. This sequence joins TRBV9 and TRBJ2-1, with D perhaps TRBD1 or TRBD2 (5 bases each). The germline V and J ends were trimmed by 0 bases and 6 bases, with 10 bases remaining between them. CDR3 length: 14 residues. Germline assignment: CDR1 SGDLS and CDR2 YYNGEE. The full variable domain, completed using reference TRBV9 and TRBJ2-1, is DSGVTQTPKHLITATGQRVTLRCSPRSGDLSVYWYQQSLDQGLQFLIQYYNGEERAKGNILERFSAQQFPDLHSELNLSSLELGDSALYFCASSVVPGTNEQFFGPGTRLTVL.